A selection of T cell receptor beta chains follows, all from one sample in a study of vaccination effects on CD4 cells after COVID-19. Only in-frame clones appear in the TCRdb table, and some are missing; sequencing was by immunoSEQ multiplex PCR. The data hold tens of thousands of clones, with 74% observed a single time. These receptors' targets are unknown. Sample: CD4+ T cells from PBMCs cultured with HCoV-OC43 spike peptides, taken after COVID-19 vaccination. The receptors shown here come from a human donor who received a COVID-19 vaccine. Both conserved end residues are part of each CDR3. The D gene is left open where the match is weak. Only some rows state a clone size, as once, few, many or a class for expanded clones.

D gene: TRBD1; clone size: few; J gene: TRBJ1-5; CDR3 length: 15; V gene: TRBV18; CDR3 protein: CASSPPGTGNQPQHF; CDR3 DNA: TGTGCCAGCTCACCCCCTGGGACAGGGAATCAGCCCCAGCATTTT
D gene: TRBD1; clone size: few; J gene: TRBJ1-6; CDR3 length: 16; V gene: TRBV4-2; CDR3 protein: CASSQVAGGGSSPLHF; CDR3 DNA: TGTGCCAGCAGCCAAGTTGCAGGGGGAGGTAGTTCACCCCTCCACTTT
D gene: TRBD1; clone size: NA; J gene: TRBJ1-2; CDR3 length: 18; V gene: TRBV19; CDR3 protein: CASSSGQGVEGRNYGYTF; CDR3 DNA: TGTGCCAGTAGTTCCGGACAGGGGGTCGAAGGGAGAAACTATGGCTACACCTTC
D gene: NA; clone size: NA; J gene: TRBJ2-1; CDR3 length: 13; V gene: TRBV3-1/TRBV3-2; CDR3 protein: CASSQDRANEQFF; CDR3 DNA: TGTGCCAGCAGCCAAGATCGGGCCAATGAGCAGTTCTTC
D gene: NA; clone size: NA; J gene: TRBJ2-5; CDR3 length: 14; V gene: TRBV3-1/TRBV3-2; CDR3 protein: CASSHSETQETQYF; CDR3 DNA: TGTGCCAGCAGCCATTCGGAGACCCAAGAGACCCAGTACTTC
D gene: NA; clone size: once; J gene: TRBJ2-7; CDR3 length: 14; V gene: TRBV20-1; CDR3 protein: CSASSPLVSYEQYF; CDR3 DNA: TGCAGTGCTAGTTCCCCCCTAGTTTCCTACGAGCAGTACTTC
D gene: TRBD2; clone size: NA; J gene: TRBJ2-1; CDR3 length: 17; V gene: TRBV19; CDR3 protein: CASSSPPGTSRNNEQFF; CDR3 DNA: TGTGCCAGTAGTTCTCCCCCTGGGACTAGCAGAAACAATGAGCAGTTCTTC
D gene: NA; clone size: NA; J gene: TRBJ2-6; CDR3 length: 15; V gene: TRBV19; CDR3 protein: CASKRSGDGANVLTF; CDR3 DNA: TGTGCCAGTAAACGCTCAGGGGATGGGGCCAACGTCCTGACTTTC
D gene: TRBD2; clone size: once; J gene: TRBJ2-5; CDR3 length: 14; V gene: TRBV7-2; CDR3 protein: CASSRPGGGETQYF; CDR3 DNA: TGTGCCAGCAGCCGGCCGGGGGGAGGCGAGACCCAGTACTTC
D gene: TRBD1; clone size: NA; J gene: TRBJ1-2; CDR3 length: 18; V gene: TRBV12-5; CDR3 protein: CASGLVRGGQVANYGYTF; CDR3 DNA: TGTGCTAGTGGTTTGGTAAGGGGCGGACAGGTAGCAAACTATGGCTACACCTTC
D gene: NA; clone size: few; J gene: TRBJ1-1; CDR3 length: 11; V gene: TRBV7-9; CDR3 protein: CASSFGGEAFF; CDR3 DNA: TGTGCCAGCAGCTTCGGGGGTGAAGCTTTCTTT
D gene: NA; clone size: NA; J gene: TRBJ2-7; CDR3 length: 17; V gene: TRBV21-1; CDR3 protein: CASSKEGKRGEYYEQYF; CDR3 DNA: TGTGCCAGCAGCAAAGAAGGAAAGAGAGGGGAATATTACGAGCAGTACTTC
D gene: NA; clone size: once; J gene: TRBJ1-5; CDR3 length: 14; V gene: TRBV19; CDR3 protein: CASSREPYNQPQHF; CDR3 DNA: TGTGCCAGTAGTAGAGAACCTTACAATCAGCCCCAGCATTTT
D gene: TRBD1; clone size: NA; J gene: TRBJ2-6; CDR3 length: 19; V gene: TRBV5-1; CDR3 protein: CASSLGDRVEVSGANVLTF; CDR3 DNA: TGCGCCAGCAGCTTGGGGGACAGGGTTGAAGTGTCCGGGGCCAACGTCCTGACTTTC
D gene: NA; clone size: few; J gene: TRBJ1-3; CDR3 length: 16; V gene: TRBV3-1/TRBV3-2; CDR3 protein: CASSRSLRNSGNTIYF; CDR3 DNA: TGTGCCAGCAGCCGCAGCTTGAGGAACTCTGGAAACACCATATATTTT
D gene: TRBD1; clone size: NA; J gene: TRBJ2-1; CDR3 length: 14; V gene: TRBV6-5; CDR3 protein: CASSSRTGSDEQFF; CDR3 DNA: TGTGCCAGCAGTTCGAGGACAGGGAGCGATGAGCAGTTCTTC
D gene: NA; clone size: NA; J gene: TRBJ2-5; CDR3 length: 15; V gene: TRBV18; CDR3 protein: CASSLEELPAGAQYF; CDR3 DNA: TGTGCCAGCTCACTCGAAGAGCTGCCGGCCGGGGCCCAGTACTTC
D gene: NA; clone size: NA; J gene: TRBJ1-1; CDR3 length: 14; V gene: TRBV9; CDR3 protein: CASSVGPLNTEAFF; CDR3 DNA: TGTGCCAGCAGCGTAGGGCCCTTGAACACTGAAGCTTTCTTT
D gene: NA; clone size: few; J gene: TRBJ2-2; CDR3 length: 12; V gene: TRBV15; CDR3 protein: CATSRVTGELFF; CDR3 DNA: TGTGCCACCAGCAGAGTCACCGGGGAGCTGTTTTTT
D gene: TRBD1; clone size: NA; J gene: TRBJ2-2; CDR3 length: 16; V gene: TRBV19; CDR3 protein: CASSEGQQTITGELFF; CDR3 DNA: TGTGCCAGTAGTGAGGGACAGCAGACTATAACCGGGGAGCTGTTTTTT
D gene: NA; clone size: once; J gene: TRBJ1-1; CDR3 length: 12; V gene: TRBV12-3/TRBV12-4; CDR3 protein: CASSPRNTEAFF; CDR3 DNA: TGTGCCAGCAGTCCAAGGAACACTGAAGCTTTCTTT
D gene: NA; clone size: NA; J gene: TRBJ1-5; CDR3 length: 14; V gene: TRBV5-5; CDR3 protein: CASSFVGTNQPQHF; CDR3 DNA: TGTGCCAGCAGCTTCGTCGGCACCAATCAGCCCCAGCATTTT
D gene: NA; clone size: NA; J gene: TRBJ2-1; CDR3 length: 15; V gene: TRBV7-9; CDR3 protein: CASSPGGPGGNEQFF; CDR3 DNA: TGTGCCAGCAGCCCGGGGGGCCCAGGGGGCAATGAGCAGTTCTTC
D gene: NA; clone size: few; J gene: TRBJ2-7; CDR3 length: 14; V gene: TRBV10-2; CDR3 protein: CASSDPWVTYEQYF; CDR3 DNA: TGCGCCAGCAGCGACCCGTGGGTTACCTACGAGCAGTACTTC
D gene: TRBD1; clone size: NA; J gene: TRBJ1-2; CDR3 length: 12; V gene: TRBV30; CDR3 protein: CAWGDSNYGYTF; CDR3 DNA: TGTGCCTGGGGGGACAGTAACTATGGCTACACCTTC
D gene: TRBD2; clone size: NA; J gene: TRBJ2-1; CDR3 length: 16; V gene: TRBV6-5; CDR3 protein: CASSSSGTSGTHEQFF; CDR3 DNA: TGTGCCAGCAGTTCCTCCGGGACTAGCGGGACCCATGAGCAGTTCTTC
D gene: NA; clone size: NA; J gene: TRBJ1-5; CDR3 length: 16; V gene: TRBV7-2; CDR3 protein: CASSSPGVGRNQPQHF; CDR3 DNA: TGTGCCAGCAGCTCTCCCGGCGTAGGGCGCAATCAGCCCCAGCATTTT
D gene: NA; clone size: NA; J gene: TRBJ1-6; CDR3 length: 16; V gene: TRBV5-1; CDR3 protein: CASSSQTGVLNSPLHF; CDR3 DNA: TGCGCCAGCAGCTCCCAAACAGGAGTCCTAAATTCACCCCTCCACTTT
D gene: NA; clone size: many; J gene: TRBJ1-3; CDR3 length: 16; V gene: TRBV4-2; CDR3 protein: CASSREADSSGNTIYF; CDR3 DNA: TGTGCCAGCAGCCGGGAGGCAGACAGCTCTGGAAACACCATATATTTT
D gene: TRBD1; clone size: few; J gene: TRBJ1-3; CDR3 length: 15; V gene: TRBV5-1; CDR3 protein: CASSFTGAFGNTIYF; CDR3 DNA: TGCGCCAGCAGCTTTACAGGGGCTTTTGGAAACACCATATATTTT
D gene: NA; clone size: NA; J gene: TRBJ1-4; CDR3 length: 15; V gene: TRBV30; CDR3 protein: CAWSGFLGPNEKLFF; CDR3 DNA: TGTGCCTGGAGTGGGTTCCTGGGACCTAATGAAAAACTGTTTTTT
D gene: NA; clone size: NA; J gene: TRBJ1-2; CDR3 length: 17; V gene: TRBV3-1/TRBV3-2; CDR3 protein: CASSQLPGGRDKIIHTF; CDR3 DNA: TGTGCCAGCAGCCAGCTCCCTGGGGGTCGGGACAAAATCATCCACACCTTC
D gene: NA; clone size: NA; J gene: TRBJ2-7; CDR3 length: 15; V gene: TRBV7-9; CDR3 protein: CASSDTGGSTYEQYF; CDR3 DNA: TGTGCCAGCAGCGACACAGGAGGTAGTACCTACGAGCAGTACTTC
D gene: NA; clone size: NA; J gene: TRBJ1-1; CDR3 length: 15; V gene: TRBV11-2; CDR3 protein: CASSSYHRTNTEAFF; CDR3 DNA: TGTGCCAGCAGCTCATACCACCGCACAAACACTGAAGCTTTCTTT
D gene: TRBD2; clone size: NA; J gene: TRBJ2-3; CDR3 length: 15; V gene: TRBV6-5; CDR3 protein: CASSSLAGGADTQYF; CDR3 DNA: TGTGCCAGCAGTTCCCTAGCGGGGGGGGCAGATACGCAGTATTTT
D gene: NA; clone size: NA; J gene: TRBJ1-6; CDR3 length: 11; V gene: TRBV20-1; CDR3 protein: CSARILGTLHF; CDR3 DNA: TGCAGTGCTAGAATTTTGGGGACCCTCCACTTT
D gene: TRBD2; clone size: once; J gene: TRBJ2-7; CDR3 length: 14; V gene: TRBV9; CDR3 protein: CASSVDLAGVEQYF; CDR3 DNA: TGTGCCAGCAGCGTAGATCTAGCGGGAGTCGAGCAGTACTTC
D gene: NA; clone size: NA; J gene: TRBJ1-4; CDR3 length: 14; V gene: TRBV24-1; CDR3 protein: CAARRGSSNEKLFF; CDR3 DNA: TGTGCCGCCAGGAGAGGGTCGTCAAATGAAAAACTGTTTTTT